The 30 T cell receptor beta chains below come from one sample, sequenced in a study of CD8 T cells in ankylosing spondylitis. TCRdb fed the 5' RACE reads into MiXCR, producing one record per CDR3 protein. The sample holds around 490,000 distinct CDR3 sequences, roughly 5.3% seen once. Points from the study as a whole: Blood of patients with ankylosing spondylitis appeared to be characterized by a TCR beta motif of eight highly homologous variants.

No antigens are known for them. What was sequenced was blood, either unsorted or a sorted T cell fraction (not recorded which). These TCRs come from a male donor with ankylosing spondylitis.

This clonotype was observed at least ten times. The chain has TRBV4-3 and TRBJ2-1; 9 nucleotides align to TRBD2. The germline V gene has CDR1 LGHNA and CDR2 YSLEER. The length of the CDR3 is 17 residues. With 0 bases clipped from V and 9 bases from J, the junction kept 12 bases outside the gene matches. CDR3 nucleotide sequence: TGCGCCAGCAGCCAAGATAGTACTAGCGGGCGAGGGGGTGAGCAGTTCTTC. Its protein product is CASSQDSTSGRGGEQFF.

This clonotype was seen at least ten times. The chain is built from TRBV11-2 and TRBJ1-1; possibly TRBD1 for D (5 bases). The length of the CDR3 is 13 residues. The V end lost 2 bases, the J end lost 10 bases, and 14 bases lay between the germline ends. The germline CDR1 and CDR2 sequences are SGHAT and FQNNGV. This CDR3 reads CASSLSQDLAAFF. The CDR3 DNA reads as TGTGCCAGCAGCTTATCACAGGACCTAGCAGCTTTCTTT.

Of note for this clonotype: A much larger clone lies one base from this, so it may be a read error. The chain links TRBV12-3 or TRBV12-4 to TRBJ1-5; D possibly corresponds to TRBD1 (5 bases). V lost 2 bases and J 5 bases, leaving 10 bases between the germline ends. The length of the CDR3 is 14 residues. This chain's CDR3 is CASSLRGTDQPQHF. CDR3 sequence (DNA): TGTGCCAGCAGTTTACGGGGGACCGATCAGCCCCAGCATTTT.

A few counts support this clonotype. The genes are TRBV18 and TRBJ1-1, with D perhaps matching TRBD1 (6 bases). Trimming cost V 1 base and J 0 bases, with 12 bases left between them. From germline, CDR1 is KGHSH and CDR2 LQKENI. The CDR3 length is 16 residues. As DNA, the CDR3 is TGTGCCAGCTCACCACGTACAGGGTCCCTGAACACTGAAGCTTTCTTT. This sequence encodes CASSPRTGSLNTEAFF.

Written as DNA, the CDR3 is TGTGCCAGCAGCCAACGGCAAGAAAAACTGTTTTTT. The encoded protein is CASSQRQEKLFF. J is TRBJ1-4 and V is TRBV3-1; D is undetermined. V lost 2 bases, J lost 8 bases, and 6 bases lay in between. The germline V gene has CDR1 LGHDT and CDR2 YNNKEL (reference sequence). The CDR3 covers 12 residues.

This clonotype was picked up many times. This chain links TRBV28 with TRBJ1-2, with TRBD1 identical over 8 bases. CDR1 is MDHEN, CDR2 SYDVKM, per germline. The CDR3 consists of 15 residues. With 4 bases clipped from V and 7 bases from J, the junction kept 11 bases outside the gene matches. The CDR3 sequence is CASSSTDRVTGGYTF. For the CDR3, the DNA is TGTGCCAGCAGTTCGACGGACAGGGTGACTGGTGGCTACACCTTC.

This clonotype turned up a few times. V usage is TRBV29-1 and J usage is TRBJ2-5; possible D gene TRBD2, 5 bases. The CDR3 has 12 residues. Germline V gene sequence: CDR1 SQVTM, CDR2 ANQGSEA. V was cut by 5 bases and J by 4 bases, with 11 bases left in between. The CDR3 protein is CSVSRGGETQYF. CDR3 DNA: TGCAGCGTTTCTCGGGGTGGAGAGACCCAGTACTTC.

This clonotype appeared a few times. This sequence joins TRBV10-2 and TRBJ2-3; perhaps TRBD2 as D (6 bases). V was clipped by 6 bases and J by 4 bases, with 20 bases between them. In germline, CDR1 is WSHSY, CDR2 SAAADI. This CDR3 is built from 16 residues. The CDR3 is CASRPSTGEAPDTQYF. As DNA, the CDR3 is TGCGCCAGCAGACCCTCTACGGGAGAGGCACCAGATACGCAGTATTTT.

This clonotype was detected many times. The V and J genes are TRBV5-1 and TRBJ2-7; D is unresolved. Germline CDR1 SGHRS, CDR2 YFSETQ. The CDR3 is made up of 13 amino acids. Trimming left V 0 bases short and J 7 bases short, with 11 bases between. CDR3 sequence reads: CASSLDAAREQYF. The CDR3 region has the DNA TGCGCCAGCAGCTTGGACGCTGCGAGGGAGCAGTACTTC. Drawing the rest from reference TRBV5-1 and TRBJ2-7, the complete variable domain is KAGVTQTPRYLIKTRGQQVTLSCSPISGHRSVSWYQQTPGQGLQFLFEYFSETQRNKGNFPGRFSGRQFSNSRSEMNVSTLELGDSALYLCASSLDAAREQYFGPGTRLTVT.

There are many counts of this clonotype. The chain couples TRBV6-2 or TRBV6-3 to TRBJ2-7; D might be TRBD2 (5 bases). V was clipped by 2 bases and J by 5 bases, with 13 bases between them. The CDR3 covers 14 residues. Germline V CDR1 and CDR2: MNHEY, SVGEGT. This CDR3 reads CASSYAARDNEQYF. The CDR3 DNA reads TGTGCCAGCAGTTACGCCGCCCGGGATAACGAGCAGTACTTC.

CDR3: CASSEGLGGNGYTF. CDR3 in DNA: TGCGCCAGCAGTGAGGGGCTTGGCGGCAATGGCTACACCTTC. The rearrangement joins TRBV10-1 to TRBJ1-2; D is ambiguous. The V end was cut by 2 bases, the J end by 6 bases, with 13 bases between. The CDR3 totals 14 residues. Germline V gives CDR1 WNHNN, CDR2 SYGVQD (reference sequence).

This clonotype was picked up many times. CDR3 residues: CASRGPRAGDTQYF. The CDR3 nucleotides are TGTGCCAGCAGGGGTCCCCGGGCGGGAGATACGCAGTATTTT. This sequence joins TRBV27 and TRBJ2-3, with D tentatively TRBD2 (5 bases). V lost 6 bases to trimming and J lost 5 bases, with 15 bases between them. Germline V CDR1 and CDR2: MNHEY, SMNVEV (reference sequence). CDR3 length: 14 amino acids.

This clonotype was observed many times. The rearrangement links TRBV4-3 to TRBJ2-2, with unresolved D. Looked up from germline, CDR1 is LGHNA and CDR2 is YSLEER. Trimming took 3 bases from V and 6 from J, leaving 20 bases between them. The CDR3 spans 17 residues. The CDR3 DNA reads TGCGCCAGCAGCCACCTAGTCTATAAGAGACCCTCCGGGGAGCTGTTTTTT. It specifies CASSHLVYKRPSGELFF.

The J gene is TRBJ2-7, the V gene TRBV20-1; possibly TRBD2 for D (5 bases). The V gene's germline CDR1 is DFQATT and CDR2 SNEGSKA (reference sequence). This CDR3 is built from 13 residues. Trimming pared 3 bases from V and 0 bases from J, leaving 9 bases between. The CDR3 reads CSASRRGSYEQYF. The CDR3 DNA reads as TGCAGTGCTAGTAGACGGGGCTCCTACGAGCAGTACTTC.

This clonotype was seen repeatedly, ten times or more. The CDR3 DNA sequence: TGTGCCACCCGACAGGGAGTCTCCTACGAGCAGTACTTC. Translating gives CATRQGVSYEQYF. The chain has TRBV6-6 and TRBJ2-7; 7 bases map to TRBD1. Germline loops: CDR1 MNHNY, CDR2 SVGAGI (reference sequence). Trimming cost V 10 bases and J 0 bases; bases outside gene matches: 6. CDR3 length equals 13 residues.

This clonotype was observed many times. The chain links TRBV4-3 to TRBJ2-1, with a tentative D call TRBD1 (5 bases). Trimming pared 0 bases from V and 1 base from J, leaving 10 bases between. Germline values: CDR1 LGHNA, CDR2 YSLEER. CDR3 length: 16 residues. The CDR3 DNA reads TGCGCCAGCAGCCAAGAAGTGGGGCCGTCCTACAATGAGCAGTTCTTC. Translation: CASSQEVGPSYNEQFF.

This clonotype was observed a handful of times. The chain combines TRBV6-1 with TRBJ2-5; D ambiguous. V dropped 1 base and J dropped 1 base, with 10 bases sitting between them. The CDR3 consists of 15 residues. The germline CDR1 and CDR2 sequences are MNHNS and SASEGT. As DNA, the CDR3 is TGTGCCAGCAGTGAAGTGGGTGATCTCCAAGAGACCCAGTACTTC. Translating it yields CASSEVGDLQETQYF.

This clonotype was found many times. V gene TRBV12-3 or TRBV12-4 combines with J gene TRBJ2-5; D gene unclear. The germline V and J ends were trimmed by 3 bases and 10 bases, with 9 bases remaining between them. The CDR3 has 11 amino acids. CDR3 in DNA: TGTGCCAGCAGTTTTGGGGAATACCAGTACTTC. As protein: CASSFGEYQYF.

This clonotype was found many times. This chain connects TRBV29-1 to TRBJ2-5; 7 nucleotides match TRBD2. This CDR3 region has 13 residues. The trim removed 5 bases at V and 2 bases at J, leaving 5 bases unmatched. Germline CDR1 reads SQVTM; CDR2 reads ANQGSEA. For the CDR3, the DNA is TGCAGCGTTACGGGCGGGAGTCAAGAGACCCAGTACTTC. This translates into CSVTGGSQETQYF.

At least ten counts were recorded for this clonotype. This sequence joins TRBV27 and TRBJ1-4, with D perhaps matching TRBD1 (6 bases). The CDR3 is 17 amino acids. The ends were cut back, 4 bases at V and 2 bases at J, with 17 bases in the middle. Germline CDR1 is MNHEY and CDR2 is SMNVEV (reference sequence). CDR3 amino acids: CASSSTWGQATNEKLFF. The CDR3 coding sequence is TGTGCCAGCAGTTCTACTTGGGGGCAGGCTACTAATGAAAAACTGTTTTTT.

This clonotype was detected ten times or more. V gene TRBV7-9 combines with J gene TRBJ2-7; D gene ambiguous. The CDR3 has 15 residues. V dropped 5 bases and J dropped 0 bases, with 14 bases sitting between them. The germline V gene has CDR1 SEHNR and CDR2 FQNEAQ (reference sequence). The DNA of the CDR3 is TGTGCCAGCAGCCCCCTTAAACTAAGCTCCTACGAGCAGTACTTC. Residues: CASSPLKLSSYEQYF. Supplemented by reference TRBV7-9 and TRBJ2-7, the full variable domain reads DTGVSQNPRHKITKRGQNVTFRCDPISEHNRLYWYRQTLGQGPEFLTYFQNEAQLEKSRLLSDRFSAERPKGSFSTLEIQRTEQGDSAMYLCASSPLKLSSYEQYFGPGTRLTVT.

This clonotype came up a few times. The CDR3 sequence is CSAASGRASEQYF. The CDR3, as DNA: TGCAGTGCCGCTAGCGGGAGGGCCTCCGAGCAGTACTTC. The V gene is TRBV20-1, the J gene TRBJ2-7; 12 bases agree with TRBD2. J was trimmed by 6 bases and V by 6 bases; bases with no gene match: 6. Germline CDR1 and CDR2: DFQATT and SNEGSKA (reference sequence). The CDR3 is 13 residues long.

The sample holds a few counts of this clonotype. This chain's CDR3 is CASSVVGLAGDNEQFF. CDR3 nucleotides: TGTGCCAGCAGCGTAGTGGGACTAGCGGGCGACAATGAGCAGTTCTTC. This chain uses TRBV9 with TRBJ2-1, with 12 bases fitting TRBD2. V dropped 0 bases and J dropped 5; count of bases not matched to a gene: 3. The CDR3 has 16 residues. Germline CDR1 and CDR2: SGDLS and YYNGEE. Using reference TRBV9 and TRBJ2-1 for the parts outside the CDR3, the full variable domain is DSGVTQTPKHLITATGQRVTLRCSPRSGDLSVYWYQQSLDQGLQFLIQYYNGEERAKGNILERFSAQQFPDLHSELNLSSLELGDSALYFCASSVVGLAGDNEQFFGPGTRLTVL.

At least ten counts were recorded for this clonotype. CDR3 nucleotide sequence: TGTGCCAGCAGCCGACAGTTTTCCTCCTATAATTCACCCCTCCACTTT. Translated, it gives CASSRQFSSYNSPLHF. The V call is TRBV27, the J call TRBJ1-6, with TRBD1 as a possible D gene (5 bases). The V gene's germline CDR1 is MNHEY and CDR2 SMNVEV (reference sequence). V was pared by 6 bases and J by 0 bases, with 12 bases between. The CDR3 runs 16 residues.

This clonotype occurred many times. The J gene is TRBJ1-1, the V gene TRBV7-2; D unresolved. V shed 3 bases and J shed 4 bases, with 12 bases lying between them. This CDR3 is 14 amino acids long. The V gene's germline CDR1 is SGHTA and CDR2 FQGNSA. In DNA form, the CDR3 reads TGTGCCAGCAGCTTGGGTCCCCATGGCACTGAAGCTTTCTTT. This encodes CASSLGPHGTEAFF.

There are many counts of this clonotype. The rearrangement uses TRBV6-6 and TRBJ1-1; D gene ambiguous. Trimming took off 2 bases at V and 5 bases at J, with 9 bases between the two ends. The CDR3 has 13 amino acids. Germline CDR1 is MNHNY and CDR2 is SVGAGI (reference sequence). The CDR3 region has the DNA TGTGCCAGCAGTTACGGGCCCGGGACTGAAGCTTTCTTT. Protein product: CASSYGPGTEAFF.

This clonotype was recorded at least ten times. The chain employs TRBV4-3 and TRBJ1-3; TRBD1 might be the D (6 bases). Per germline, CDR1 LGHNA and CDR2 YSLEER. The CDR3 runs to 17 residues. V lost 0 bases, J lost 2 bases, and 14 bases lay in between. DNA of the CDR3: TGCGCCAGCAGCCAAGATAAGGGGGACGGGGCTGGAAACACCATATATTTT. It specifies CASSQDKGDGAGNTIYF.

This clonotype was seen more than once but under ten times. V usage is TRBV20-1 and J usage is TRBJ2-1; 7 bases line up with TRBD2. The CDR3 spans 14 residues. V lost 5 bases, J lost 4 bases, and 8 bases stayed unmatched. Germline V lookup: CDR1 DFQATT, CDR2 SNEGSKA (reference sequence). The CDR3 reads CSAFDGGMYNEQFF. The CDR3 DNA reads TGCAGTGCTTTCGACGGGGGGATGTACAATGAGCAGTTCTTC.

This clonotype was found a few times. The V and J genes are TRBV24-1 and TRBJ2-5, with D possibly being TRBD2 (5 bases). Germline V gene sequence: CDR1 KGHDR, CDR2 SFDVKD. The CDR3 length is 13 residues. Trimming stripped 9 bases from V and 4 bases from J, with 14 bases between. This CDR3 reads CATAPRDIETQYF. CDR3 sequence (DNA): TGTGCCACCGCCCCTCGGGATATAGAGACCCAGTACTTC.

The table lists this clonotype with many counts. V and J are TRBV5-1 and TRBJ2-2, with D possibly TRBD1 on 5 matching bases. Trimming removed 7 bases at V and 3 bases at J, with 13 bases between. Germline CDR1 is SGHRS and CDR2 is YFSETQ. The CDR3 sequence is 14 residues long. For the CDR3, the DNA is TGCGCCAGCTCTAAGGGGCTGGACACCGGGGAGCTGTTTTTT. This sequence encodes CASSKGLDTGELFF.